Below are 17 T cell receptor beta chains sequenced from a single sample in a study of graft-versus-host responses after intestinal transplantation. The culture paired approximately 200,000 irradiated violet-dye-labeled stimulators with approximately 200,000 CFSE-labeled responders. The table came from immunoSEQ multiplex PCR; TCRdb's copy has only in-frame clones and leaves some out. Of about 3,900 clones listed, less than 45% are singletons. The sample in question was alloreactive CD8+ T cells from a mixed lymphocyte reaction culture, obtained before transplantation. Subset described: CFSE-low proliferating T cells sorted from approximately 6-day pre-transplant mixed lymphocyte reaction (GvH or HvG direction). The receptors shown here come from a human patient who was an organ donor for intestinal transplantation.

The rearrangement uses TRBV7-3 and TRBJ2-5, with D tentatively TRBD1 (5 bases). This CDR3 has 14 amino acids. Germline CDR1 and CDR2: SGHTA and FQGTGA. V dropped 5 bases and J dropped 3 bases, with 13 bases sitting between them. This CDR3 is CASSQGYGKETQYF. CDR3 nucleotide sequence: TGTGCCAGCAGCCAGGGCTATGGCAAAGAGACCCAGTACTTC. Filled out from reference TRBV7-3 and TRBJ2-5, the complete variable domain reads GAGVSQTPSNKVTEKGKYVELRCDPISGHTALYWYRQSLGQGPEFLIYFQGTGAADDSGLPNDRFFAVRPEGSVSTLKIQRTERGDSAVYLCASSQGYGKETQYFGPGTRLLVL.

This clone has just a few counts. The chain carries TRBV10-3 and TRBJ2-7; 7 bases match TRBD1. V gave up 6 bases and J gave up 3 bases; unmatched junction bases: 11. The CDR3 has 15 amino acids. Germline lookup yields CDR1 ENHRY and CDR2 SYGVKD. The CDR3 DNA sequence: TGTGCCATCAGCGACGACAGGGTGGCTCTCTACGAGCAGTACTTC. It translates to CAISDDRVALYEQYF.

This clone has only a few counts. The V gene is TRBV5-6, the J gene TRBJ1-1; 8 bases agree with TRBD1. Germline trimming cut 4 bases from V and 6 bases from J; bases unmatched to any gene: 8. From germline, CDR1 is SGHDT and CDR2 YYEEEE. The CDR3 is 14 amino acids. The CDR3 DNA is TGTGCCAGCAGCCTAGGACAGGGATCGGCTGAAGCTTTCTTT. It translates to CASSLGQGSAEAFF. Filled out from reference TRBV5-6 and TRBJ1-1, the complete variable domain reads DAGVTQSPTHLIKTRGQQVTLRCSPKSGHDTVSWYQQALGQGPQFIFQYYEEEERQRGNFPDRFSGHQFPNYSSELNVNALLLGDSALYLCASSLGQGSAEAFFGQGTRLTVV.

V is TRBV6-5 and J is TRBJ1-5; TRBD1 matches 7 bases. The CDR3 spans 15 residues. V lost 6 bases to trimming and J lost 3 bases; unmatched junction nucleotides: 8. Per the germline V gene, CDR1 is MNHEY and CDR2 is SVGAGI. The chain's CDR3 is CASRLTGINNQPQHF. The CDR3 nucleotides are TGTGCCAGCAGATTGACAGGGATAAACAATCAGCCCCAGCATTTT.

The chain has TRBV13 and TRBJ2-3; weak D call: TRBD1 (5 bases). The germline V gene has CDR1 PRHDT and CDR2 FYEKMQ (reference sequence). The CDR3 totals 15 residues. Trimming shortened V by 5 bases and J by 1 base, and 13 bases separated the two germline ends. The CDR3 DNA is TGTGCCAGCAGCCCCCCCCCGACAGGCACAGATACGCAGTATTTT. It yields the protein CASSPPPTGTDTQYF. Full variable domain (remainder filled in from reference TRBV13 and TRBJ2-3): AAGVIQSPRHLIKEKRETATLKCYPIPRHDTVYWYQQGPGQDPQFLISFYEKMQSDKGSIPDRFSAQQFSDYHSELNMSSLELGDSALYFCASSPPPTGTDTQYFGPGTRLTVL.

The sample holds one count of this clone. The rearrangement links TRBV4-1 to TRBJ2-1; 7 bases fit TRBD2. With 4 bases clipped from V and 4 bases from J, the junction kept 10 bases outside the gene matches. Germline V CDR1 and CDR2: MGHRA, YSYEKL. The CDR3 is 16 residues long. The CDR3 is CASSRFQRGAYNEQFF. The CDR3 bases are TGCGCCAGCAGCCGTTTCCAGCGGGGCGCTTACAATGAGCAGTTCTTC.

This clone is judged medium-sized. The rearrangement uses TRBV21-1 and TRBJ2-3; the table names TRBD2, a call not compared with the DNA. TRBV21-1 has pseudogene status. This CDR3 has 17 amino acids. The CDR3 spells CASSKAPQRASTDTQYF. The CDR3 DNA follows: TGTGCCAGCAGCAAAGCGCCCCAGCGGGCTTCCACAGATACGCAGTATTTT.

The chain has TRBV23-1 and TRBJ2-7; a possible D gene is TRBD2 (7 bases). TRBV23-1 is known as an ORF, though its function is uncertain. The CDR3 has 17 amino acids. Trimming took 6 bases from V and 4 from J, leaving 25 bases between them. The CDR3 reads CASSRDTLGGSEYEQYF. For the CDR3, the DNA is TGCGCCAGCAGCCGGGACACCCTGGGCGGGAGTGAATACGAGCAGTACTTC.

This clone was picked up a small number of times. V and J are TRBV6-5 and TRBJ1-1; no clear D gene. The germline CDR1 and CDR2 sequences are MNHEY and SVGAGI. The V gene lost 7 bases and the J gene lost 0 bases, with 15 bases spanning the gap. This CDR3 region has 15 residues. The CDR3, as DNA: TGTGCCAGCATCCCTAGGAAGTACATGAACACTGAAGCTTTCTTT. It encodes CASIPRKYMNTEAFF.

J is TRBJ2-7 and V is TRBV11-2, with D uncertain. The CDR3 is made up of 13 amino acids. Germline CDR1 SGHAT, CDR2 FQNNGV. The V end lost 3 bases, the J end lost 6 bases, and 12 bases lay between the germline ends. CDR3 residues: CASSLVGASEQYF. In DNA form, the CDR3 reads TGTGCCAGCAGCTTGGTTGGAGCGAGCGAGCAGTACTTC. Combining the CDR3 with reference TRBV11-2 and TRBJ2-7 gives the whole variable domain EAGVAQSPRYKIIEKRQSVAFWCNPISGHATLYWYQQILGQGPKLLIQFQNNGVVDDSQLPKDRFSAERLKGVDSTLKIQPAKLEDSAVYLCASSLVGASEQYFGPGTRLTVT.

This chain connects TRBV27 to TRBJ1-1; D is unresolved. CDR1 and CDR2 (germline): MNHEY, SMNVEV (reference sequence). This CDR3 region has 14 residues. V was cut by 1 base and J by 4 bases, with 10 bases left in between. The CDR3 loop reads CASSLWPGGTEAFF. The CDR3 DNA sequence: TGTGCCAGCAGTTTATGGCCGGGTGGCACTGAAGCTTTCTTT.

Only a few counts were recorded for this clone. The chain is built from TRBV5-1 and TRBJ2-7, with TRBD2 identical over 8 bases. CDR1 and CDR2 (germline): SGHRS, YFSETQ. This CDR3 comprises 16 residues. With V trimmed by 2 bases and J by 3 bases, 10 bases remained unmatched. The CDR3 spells CASSLRLALPDYEQYF. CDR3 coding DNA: TGCGCCAGCAGCTTAAGACTAGCGCTACCTGACTACGAGCAGTACTTC.

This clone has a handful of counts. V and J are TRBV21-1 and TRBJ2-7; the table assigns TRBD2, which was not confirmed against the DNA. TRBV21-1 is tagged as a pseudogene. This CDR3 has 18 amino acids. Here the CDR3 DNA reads TGTGCCAGCAGCCCAACCACGCGAATTAGCGGGAGGGCCTTCGAGCAGTACTTC. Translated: CASSPTTRISGRAFEQYF.

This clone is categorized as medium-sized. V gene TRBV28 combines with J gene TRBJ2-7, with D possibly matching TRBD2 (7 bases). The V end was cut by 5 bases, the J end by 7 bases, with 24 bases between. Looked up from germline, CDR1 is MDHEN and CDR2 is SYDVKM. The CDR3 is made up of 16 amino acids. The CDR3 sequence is CASSQRGAWWIREQYF. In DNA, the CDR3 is TGTGCCAGCAGTCAACGGGGGGCGTGGTGGATTAGGGAGCAGTACTTC.

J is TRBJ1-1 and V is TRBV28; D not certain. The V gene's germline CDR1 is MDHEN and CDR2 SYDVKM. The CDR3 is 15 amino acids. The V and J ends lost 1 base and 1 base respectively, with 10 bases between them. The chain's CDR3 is CASSLLLSSNTEAFF. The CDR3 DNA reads TGTGCCAGCAGTTTATTGTTATCCTCGAACACTGAAGCTTTCTTT.

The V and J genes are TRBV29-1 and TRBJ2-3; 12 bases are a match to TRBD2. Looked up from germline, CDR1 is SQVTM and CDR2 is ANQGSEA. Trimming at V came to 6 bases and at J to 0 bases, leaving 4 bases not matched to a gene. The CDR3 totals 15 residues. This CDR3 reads CSVRTSGVSTDTQYF. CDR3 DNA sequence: TGCAGCGTCCGGACTAGCGGGGTTAGCACAGATACGCAGTATTTT.

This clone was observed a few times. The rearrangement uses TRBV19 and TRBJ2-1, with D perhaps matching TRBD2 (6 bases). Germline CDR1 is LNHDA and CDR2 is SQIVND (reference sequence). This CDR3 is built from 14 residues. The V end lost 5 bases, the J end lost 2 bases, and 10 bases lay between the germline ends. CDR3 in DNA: TGTGCCAGTAGTCTCGGAGGGGCCTACAATGAGCAGTTCTTC. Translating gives CASSLGGAYNEQFF.